This T cell receptor (beta chain) stems from a study of pediatric ulcerative colitis. Assay used: immunoSEQ multiplex PCR; TCRdb lists only in-frame clones, some missing. The top ten clones hold around 4.4% of a sample with roughly 30,000 clones, roughly four fifths of them seen once. Germline CDR1 is SGHKS and CDR2 is YYEKEE (reference sequence). CDR3 length: 14 amino acids. The V and J ends lost 0 bases and 0 bases respectively, with 6 bases between them. The clonotype comes from a boy between 10 and 17 years old with severe ulcerative colitis. Sequenced input: blood. V is TRBV5-5 and J is TRBJ1-2; no clear D. CDR3 sequence (DNA): TGTGCCAGCAGCTTGGTTCAGGCTAACTATGGCTACACCTTC. It translates to CASSLVQANYGYTF.